This TCR beta chain appears in the sequencing data of a study of blood T cell repertoires in COVID-19. Overall study context: Material from acute and convalescent COVID-19 was sourced from the United States, Italy and Spain. PBMCs, B-cell-depleted T cells, or T cells were the source of the cDNA or gDNA that made up the material.

Trimming stripped 5 bases from V and 1 base from J, with 6 bases between. Germline CDR1 is SGHRS and CDR2 is YFSETQ. The length of the CDR3 is 13 residues. In the authors' workflow: The authors estimated nucleated cell counts from reference gene primer amplification. Measured with immunoSEQ multiplex PCR; TCRdb has only the in-frame clones, and not every one. That table supplies the V and J calls and clone size; D and trimming were determined from the DNA. Of roughly 140,000 clones in the sample, roughly 84% were seen once. The chain uses TRBV5-1 and TRBJ2-2; TRBD2 might be the D (6 bases). This sequence originates from a woman in her forties or fifties in a cohort sampled during active or convalescent COVID-19. Sequencing input: peripheral blood. The CDR3 reads CASRGGNTGELFF. CDR3 DNA: TGCGCCAGCAGGGGAGGGAACACCGGGGAGCTGTTTTTT.